Below are 30 T cell receptor beta chains sequenced from a single sample in a study of control samples from healthy donors and cancer patients. The repertoire was sequenced with immunoSEQ multiplex PCR; TCRdb's copy has only in-frame clones and lacks some. The sample records tens of thousands of clones, under 90% being singletons. Specimen: PBMCs. The receptor source for this set is a woman aged 45-65 years with colorectal cancer.

V usage is TRBV6-5 and J usage is TRBJ1-5; TRBD1 might be the D (6 bases). The V and J ends lost 7 bases and 7 bases respectively, with 14 bases between them. This CDR3 spans 13 amino acids. Per germline, CDR1 MNHEY and CDR2 SVGAGI. For the CDR3, the DNA is TGTGCCAGCACCACAGGGTGGGGGCAGCCCCAGCATTTT. It yields the protein CASTTGWGQPQHF.

This chain uses TRBV10-3 with TRBJ1-5, with D hard to call. The V gene's germline CDR1 is ENHRY and CDR2 SYGVKD. V gave up 6 bases and J gave up 7 bases, with 10 bases separating them. The CDR3 has 12 amino acids. This CDR3 reads CAIRREGQPQHF. DNA of the CDR3: TGTGCCATCAGGAGGGAGGGACAGCCCCAGCATTTT.

The J gene is TRBJ1-3, the V gene TRBV10-2, with D hard to call. This CDR3 is built from 15 residues. Germline CDR1 and CDR2: WSHSY and SAAADI. V was pared by 5 bases and J by 0 bases, with 11 bases between. The CDR3 DNA follows: TGCGCCAGCAGTACAAGGACCGACTCTGGAAACACCATATATTTT. Protein sequence: CASSTRTDSGNTIYF.

The chain employs TRBV6-5 and TRBJ1-5, with 7 bases matching TRBD1. V dropped 6 bases and J dropped 2; count of bases not matched to a gene: 7. Germline lookup yields CDR1 MNHEY and CDR2 SVGAGI. There are 15 residues in the CDR3. CDR3 sequence: CASRGGGNRNQPQHF. The CDR3 bases are TGTGCCAGCAGAGGGGGCGGGAACCGCAATCAGCCCCAGCATTTT.

The rearrangement joins TRBV19 to TRBJ1-2, with 9 positions matching TRBD1. The CDR3 has 15 residues. CDR1 is LNHDA and CDR2 is SQIVND in the germline V gene (reference sequence). Losses at the gene ends were 7 bases for V and 4 bases for J; bases not matched to a gene: 10. CDR3: CASKGGQGVTYGYTF. The DNA for the CDR3 is TGTGCCAGTAAGGGGGGACAGGGAGTAACCTATGGCTACACCTTC. The whole variable domain, remainder taken from reference TRBV19 and TRBJ1-2, is DGGITQSPKYLFRKEGQNVTLSCEQNLNHDAMYWYRQDPGQGLRLIYYSQIVNDFQKGDIAEGYSVSREKKESFPLTVTSAQKNPTAFYLCASKGGQGVTYGYTFGSGTRLTVV.

The chain joins TRBV10-2 to TRBJ1-1; D remains ambiguous. CDR3 length: 13 amino acids. Germline values: CDR1 WSHSY, CDR2 SAAADI. Between the trimmed V and J ends, which lost 3 bases and 2 bases, there was a span of 7 bases. In nucleotides, the CDR3 is TGCGCCAGCAGTGAACTCGGTAACACTGAAGCTTTCTTT. Protein sequence: CASSELGNTEAFF.

This clone has only one observation. The rearrangement uses TRBV7-3 and TRBJ2-5; D not certain. Trimming took 1 base from V and 5 from J, leaving 8 bases between them. Germline CDR1 reads SGHTA; CDR2 reads FQGTGA. The CDR3 is made up of 13 amino acids. The CDR3 reads CASSLMDGETQYF. CDR3 DNA: TGTGCCAGCAGCTTAATGGACGGGGAGACCCAGTACTTC.

CDR3: CASSPQGEREKVQYV. CDR3 coding DNA: TGCGCCAGCAGCCCTCAGGGCGAGCGGGAGAAAGTGCAGTACGTC. The chain recombines TRBV5-1 with TRBJ2-7, with TRBD2 matching 8 bases. CDR1 is SGHRS and CDR2 is YFSETQ in the germline V gene. The CDR3 runs to 15 residues. V lost 4 bases, J lost 9 bases, and 15 bases stayed unmatched.

CDR3: CSASPSGTGGDTQYF. As DNA, the CDR3 is TGCAGTGCTAGTCCTTCCGGGACAGGGGGGGATACGCAGTATTTT. This chain joins TRBV20-1 and TRBJ2-3; the match to TRBD1 covers 11 bases. Looked up from germline, CDR1 is DFQATT and CDR2 is SNEGSKA (reference sequence). The CDR3 contains 15 residues. Trimming at V came to 3 bases and at J to 6 bases, leaving 8 bases not matched to a gene.

The rearrangement uses TRBV19 and TRBJ2-3; tentatively, D is TRBD1 or TRBD2 (5 bases each). CDR3 length: 15 residues. The V end lost 3 bases, the J end lost 1 base, and 11 bases lay between the germline ends. Per the germline V gene, CDR1 is LNHDA and CDR2 is SQIVND (reference sequence). The CDR3 sequence is CASSMSRGRTDTQYF. The CDR3 DNA reads as TGTGCCAGTAGTATGTCGAGGGGTCGCACAGATACGCAGTATTTT. Supplemented by reference TRBV19 and TRBJ2-3, the full variable domain reads DGGITQSPKYLFRKEGQNVTLSCEQNLNHDAMYWYRQDPGQGLRLIYYSQIVNDFQKGDIAEGYSVSREKKESFPLTVTSAQKNPTAFYLCASSMSRGRTDTQYFGPGTRLTVL.

The V call is TRBV10-3, the J call TRBJ1-1; D is undetermined. CDR3 length: 13 residues. Germline assignment: CDR1 ENHRY and CDR2 SYGVKD. The V gene lost 7 bases and the J gene lost 4 bases, with 13 bases spanning the gap. DNA of the CDR3: TGTGCCATCAAGGGTAATTCAGTCACTGAAGCTTTCTTT. Translated: CAIKGNSVTEAFF.

The V call is TRBV7-2, the J call TRBJ1-4; 7 bases match TRBD1. CDR3 length: 16 residues. CDR1 is SGHTA, CDR2 FQGNSA, per germline. Trimming removed 0 bases from V and 4 bases from J; junction bases left unmatched: 5. The CDR3 DNA reads as TGTGCCAGCAGCTTAGCCGCGACAGGGAATAATGAAAAACTGTTTTTT. Translating it yields CASSLAATGNNEKLFF.

This clone was seen a handful of times. V usage is TRBV3-1 (or the pseudogene TRBV3-2) and J usage is TRBJ1-2; D unresolved. The CDR3 spans 14 residues. Trimming took off 1 base at V and 2 bases at J, with 8 bases between the two ends. The germline V gene has CDR1 LGHDT and CDR2 YNNKEL (reference sequence). CDR3 protein: CASSQGPGNYGYTF. CDR3 sequence (DNA): TGTGCCAGCAGCCAAGGTCCAGGAAACTATGGCTACACCTTC.

On this clone itself: In the same sample, other DNA sequences code for this CDR3. V gene TRBV2 combines with J gene TRBJ2-3; unclear D gene. Per the germline V gene, CDR1 is SNHLY and CDR2 is FYNNEI. CDR3 length equals 12 residues. Trimming shortened V by 3 bases and J by 3 bases, and 4 bases separated the two germline ends. The CDR3 DNA is TGTGCCAGCAGTGAGGGGACAGATACGCAGTATTTT. This gives the protein CASSEGTDTQYF.

The chain carries TRBV7-8 and TRBJ2-3, with 9 bases aligning to TRBD1. J lost 5 bases, V lost 5 bases, and 5 bases had no gene match. CDR3 length: 14 residues. CDR1 and CDR2 from the germline V gene are SGHVS and FQNEAQ. CDR3 region: CASSTYRGQDTQYF. The DNA for the CDR3 is TGTGCCAGCAGCACATACAGGGGGCAAGATACGCAGTATTTT.

The V and J genes are TRBV5-4 and TRBJ1-1; D is uncertain. Germline V gene data show CDR1 as SGHNT and CDR2 as YYREEE (reference sequence). Trimming removed 3 bases from V and 0 bases from J, with 6 bases in between. CDR3 size: 13 residues. The CDR3 spells CASSSGMNTEAFF. The DNA for the CDR3 is TGTGCCAGCAGCTCAGGTATGAACACTGAAGCTTTCTTT.

V is TRBV6-6 and J is TRBJ2-1; 9 nucleotides line up with TRBD2. Germline V gene data show CDR1 as MNHNY and CDR2 as SVGAGI (reference sequence). The CDR3 is made up of 13 amino acids. Losses at the gene ends were 5 bases for V and 10 bases for J; bases not matched to a gene: 6. Written as DNA, the CDR3 is TGTGCCAGCAGTCGATCCGCGGGAGGGGAGCAGTTCTTC. It specifies CASSRSAGGEQFF.

V gene TRBV2 combines with J gene TRBJ2-4; no clear D. This CDR3 region has 13 residues. V lost 3 bases and J lost 5, with 8 bases in between. Looked up from germline, CDR1 is SNHLY and CDR2 is FYNNEI. The CDR3 region is CASSDHFQNIQYF. DNA for the CDR3: TGTGCCAGCAGTGACCATTTCCAAAACATTCAGTACTTC. The full variable domain, in which reference TRBV2 and TRBJ2-4 provide the parts outside the CDR3, is EPEVTQTPSHQVTQMGQEVILRCVPISNHLYFYWYRQILGQKVEFLVSFYNNEISEKSEIFDDQFSVERPDGSNFTLKIRSTKLEDSAMYFCASSDHFQNIQYFGAGTRLSVL.

J is TRBJ1-6 and V is TRBV19; 7 bases match TRBD1. The ends lost 4 bases at V and 7 bases at J; junction bases unmatched: 7. Germline loops: CDR1 LNHDA, CDR2 SQIVND (reference sequence). This CDR3 comprises 15 residues. The CDR3 loop reads CASSKPTGQNSPLHF. CDR3 in DNA: TGTGCCAGTAGTAAACCGACGGGACAGAATTCACCCCTCCACTTT.

This sequence joins TRBV28 and TRBJ2-3, with 8 bases aligning to TRBD1. V trimming: 4 bases; J trimming: 4 bases; junction bases outside the gene matches: 10. This CDR3 comprises 16 residues. Per the germline V gene, CDR1 is MDHEN and CDR2 is SYDVKM. The CDR3 reads CASSSGFQGAADTQYF. CDR3 DNA sequence: TGTGCCAGCAGTTCCGGGTTCCAGGGGGCGGCAGATACGCAGTATTTT.

The CDR3 DNA is TGTGCCAGCAGTTTATACAGGCGCTCCTACGAGCAGTACGTC. Its translation is CASSLYRRSYEQYV. The chain carries TRBV28 and TRBJ2-7; the D gene is possibly TRBD1 (5 bases). The CDR3 extends over 14 amino acids. Between the trimmed V and J ends, which lost 1 base and 0 bases, there was a span of 7 bases. Germline V gene lookup returns CDR1 MDHEN and CDR2 SYDVKM.

This chain connects TRBV18 to TRBJ2-7; either TRBD1 or TRBD2 may supply D (5 bases each). Trimming left V 5 bases short and J 5 bases short, with 19 bases between. The length of the CDR3 is 15 residues. Germline V lookup: CDR1 KGHSH, CDR2 LQKENI. The CDR3 nucleotides read TGTGCCAGCTCAATCCGGGGCGGAGTCGAGAACGAGCAGTACGTC. Residues: CASSIRGGVENEQYV.

The chain recombines TRBV5-4 with TRBJ2-1; 9 bases map to TRBD1. The CDR3 is made up of 16 amino acids. Trimming removed 2 bases from V and 5 bases from J; junction bases left unmatched: 8. Germline V gene data show CDR1 as SGHNT and CDR2 as YYREEE (reference sequence). The CDR3 coding sequence is TGTGCCAGCAGCTTCCTCTCGGGACAGGGCCACAATGAGCAGTTCTTC. This codes for CASSFLSGQGHNEQFF.

The chain uses TRBV6-1 and TRBJ2-6; D is undetermined. Trimming pared 3 bases from V and 3 bases from J, leaving 15 bases between. Germline V gene sequence: CDR1 MNHNS, CDR2 SASEGT. The CDR3 is 17 residues long. In DNA form, the CDR3 reads TGTGCCAGCAGTGATCACCGTAGGGATGGTGGGGCCAACGTCCTGACTTTC. Translating gives CASSDHRRDGGANVLTF.

The count of this clone is one. The rearrangement links TRBV10-2 to TRBJ2-3; 10 positions agree with TRBD2. V trimming: 5 bases; J trimming: 3 bases; junction bases outside the gene matches: 11. The CDR3 is 17 residues long. In germline, CDR1 is WSHSY, CDR2 SAAADI. This CDR3 is CASSHYFERGGTDTQYF. CDR3 nucleotides: TGCGCCAGCAGTCATTATTTTGAGCGGGGGGGGACAGATACGCAGTATTTT.

In its sample, this clone was seen once. The same CDR3 also results from other DNA sequences found in this sample. The J gene is TRBJ1-2, the V gene TRBV19, with 8 positions matching TRBD1. V shed 7 bases and J 4 bases; nucleotides not matched to a gene: 5. The CDR3 has 13 residues. Germline loops: CDR1 LNHDA, CDR2 SQIVND (reference sequence). CDR3 DNA sequence: TGTGCCAGTACCGGACAGGGCCTCTATGGCTACACCTTC. Encoded protein: CASTGQGLYGYTF.

This sequence joins TRBV19 and TRBJ2-5; D is possibly TRBD1 or TRBD2 (5 bases each). The CDR3 sequence is 15 residues long. Germline V gene lookup returns CDR1 LNHDA and CDR2 SQIVND (reference sequence). V gave up 1 base and J gave up 1 base, with 10 bases separating them. The CDR3 sequence: CASSIGDAGQETQYF. The CDR3, as DNA: TGTGCCAGTAGTATAGGGGACGCTGGCCAAGAGACCCAGTACTTC. The full variable domain, in which reference TRBV19 and TRBJ2-5 provide the parts outside the CDR3, is DGGITQSPKYLFRKEGQNVTLSCEQNLNHDAMYWYRQDPGQGLRLIYYSQIVNDFQKGDIAEGYSVSREKKESFPLTVTSAQKNPTAFYLCASSIGDAGQETQYFGPGTRLLVL.

This clone was detected only once. The chain carries TRBV14 and TRBJ2-3, with D perhaps TRBD2 (6 bases). CDR1 is SGHDN, CDR2 FVKESK, per germline. V was cut by 1 base and J by 3 bases, with 14 bases left in between. This CDR3 comprises 16 residues. This CDR3 reads CASSQGPAGLTDTQYF. CDR3 sequence (DNA): TGTGCCAGCAGCCAAGGTCCCGCGGGGTTGACAGATACGCAGTATTTT.

This CDR3 is CASSLPADNSPLHF. The CDR3 nucleotides are TGTGCCAGCAGCTTGCCAGCCGATAATTCACCCCTCCACTTT. This chain connects TRBV7-2 to TRBJ1-6; D is unresolved. Trimming removed 3 bases from V and 5 bases from J, with 8 bases in between. Germline CDR1 reads SGHTA; CDR2 reads FQGNSA. The CDR3 length is 14 residues.

The gene calls are TRBV19 and TRBJ2-6; the D is unclear. Germline CDR1 and CDR2: LNHDA and SQIVND (reference sequence). The CDR3 consists of 16 residues. The V end was cut by 1 base, the J end by 1 base, with 8 bases between. The CDR3, as DNA: TGTGCCAGTAGTATAGGGGTGGGATCTGGGGCCAACGTCCTGACTTTC. It translates to CASSIGVGSGANVLTF.